The sequence of this TCR beta chain was determined in a study of T cell responses to AZD1222 COVID-19 vaccine. The study's findings and limits: The donor group comprised mostly white British people and more females; the analysis possibly underestimated clonal diversity. Nearly half of spike-specific TCRs reportedly go after variant regions that carry no mutations.

Only in-frame clones appear in the TCRdb table, and some are missing; sequencing was by immunoSEQ multiplex PCR. This table holds around 150,000 clones, about 92% found once. Whether given at about 4 or about 12 weeks, second doses were pooled. Points on this clone: What it binds is unknown.

Germline V gene sequence: CDR1 MDHEN, CDR2 SYDVKM. The CDR3 totals 13 residues. Unmatched junction bases numbered 7, after V lost 6 bases and J lost 6 bases. The material sequenced was peripheral blood, taken 28 days after the second AZD1222 dose. V usage is TRBV28 and J usage is TRBJ1-2; TRBD1 matches 7 bases. This receptor was taken from an adult who received the AZD1222 COVID-19 vaccine. In DNA, the CDR3 is TGTGCCAGCAGCACGGGGACAGTTAATGGCTACACCTTC. Protein sequence: CASSTGTVNGYTF.